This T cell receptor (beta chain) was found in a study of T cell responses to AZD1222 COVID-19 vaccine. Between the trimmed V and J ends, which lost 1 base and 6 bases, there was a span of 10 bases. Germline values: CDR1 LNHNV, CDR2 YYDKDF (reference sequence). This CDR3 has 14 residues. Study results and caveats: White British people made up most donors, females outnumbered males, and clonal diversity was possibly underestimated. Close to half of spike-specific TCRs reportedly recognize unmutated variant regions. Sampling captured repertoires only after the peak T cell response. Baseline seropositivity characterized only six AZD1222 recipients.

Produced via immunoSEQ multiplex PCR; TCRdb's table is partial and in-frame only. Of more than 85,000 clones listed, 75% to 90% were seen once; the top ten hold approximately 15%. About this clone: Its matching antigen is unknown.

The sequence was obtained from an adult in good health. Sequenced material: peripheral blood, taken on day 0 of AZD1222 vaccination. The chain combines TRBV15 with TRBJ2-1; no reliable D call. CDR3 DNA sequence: TGTGCCACCAGCAGAGCGGCAGTCCCCAATGAGCAGTTCTTC. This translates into CATSRAAVPNEQFF.